The clone carrying this T cell receptor (beta chain) was detected ten times or more. What it recognizes is unknown. These data belong to a study of metastatic and nonmetastatic thyroid tumors. Findings and caveats of the study: In both blood and tumor samples, TCR beta diversity was reported significantly higher for malignant than benign nodules.

All patients were untreated before thyroid surgery. The CDR3 length is 15 residues. Trimming removed 0 bases from V and 2 bases from J; junction bases left unmatched: 2. Germline loops: CDR1 SGHRS, CDR2 YFSETQ. TCRdb re-called the PCR reads via MiXCR. The data hold tens of thousands of clones, with approximately 13% observed a single time. The source is a female donor with papillary thyroid cancer or a benign thyroid nodule (not recorded which). Some clones in this sample may be carry-over from other donors' samples. Input material: tumor tissue. The chain uses TRBV5-1 and TRBJ1-3; TRBD1 matches 7 bases. The CDR3 nucleotides read TGCGCCAGCAGCTTGGCACAGGGGACTGGAAACACCATATATTTT. Protein product: CASSLAQGTGNTIYF.